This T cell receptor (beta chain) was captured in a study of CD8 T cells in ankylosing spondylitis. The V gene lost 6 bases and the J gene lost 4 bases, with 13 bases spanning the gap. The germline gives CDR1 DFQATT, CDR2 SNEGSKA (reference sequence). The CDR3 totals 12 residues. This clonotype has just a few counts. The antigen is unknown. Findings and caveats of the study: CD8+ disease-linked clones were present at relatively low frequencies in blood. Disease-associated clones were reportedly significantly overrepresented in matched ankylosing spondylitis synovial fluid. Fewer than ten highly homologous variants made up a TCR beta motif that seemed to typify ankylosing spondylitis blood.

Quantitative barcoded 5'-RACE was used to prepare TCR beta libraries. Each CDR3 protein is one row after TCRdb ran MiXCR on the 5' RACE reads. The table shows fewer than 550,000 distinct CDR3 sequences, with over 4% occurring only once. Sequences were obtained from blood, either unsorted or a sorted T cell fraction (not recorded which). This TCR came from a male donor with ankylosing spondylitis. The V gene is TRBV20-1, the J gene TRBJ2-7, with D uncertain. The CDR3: CSAAPTVYEQYF. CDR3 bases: TGCAGTGCAGCCCCAACCGTTTACGAGCAGTACTTC.